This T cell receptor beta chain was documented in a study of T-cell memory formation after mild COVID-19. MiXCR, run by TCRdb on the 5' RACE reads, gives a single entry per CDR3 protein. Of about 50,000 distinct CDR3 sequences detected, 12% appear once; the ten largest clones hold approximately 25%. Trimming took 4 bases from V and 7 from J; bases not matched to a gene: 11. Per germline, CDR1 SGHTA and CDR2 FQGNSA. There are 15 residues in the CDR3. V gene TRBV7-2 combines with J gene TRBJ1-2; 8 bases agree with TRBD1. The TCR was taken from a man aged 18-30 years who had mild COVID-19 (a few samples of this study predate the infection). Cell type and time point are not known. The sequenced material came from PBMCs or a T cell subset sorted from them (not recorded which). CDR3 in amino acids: CASSSSLTGASGYTF. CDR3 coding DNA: TGTGCCAGCAGCTCATCTTTGACAGGGGCGAGTGGCTACACCTTC.